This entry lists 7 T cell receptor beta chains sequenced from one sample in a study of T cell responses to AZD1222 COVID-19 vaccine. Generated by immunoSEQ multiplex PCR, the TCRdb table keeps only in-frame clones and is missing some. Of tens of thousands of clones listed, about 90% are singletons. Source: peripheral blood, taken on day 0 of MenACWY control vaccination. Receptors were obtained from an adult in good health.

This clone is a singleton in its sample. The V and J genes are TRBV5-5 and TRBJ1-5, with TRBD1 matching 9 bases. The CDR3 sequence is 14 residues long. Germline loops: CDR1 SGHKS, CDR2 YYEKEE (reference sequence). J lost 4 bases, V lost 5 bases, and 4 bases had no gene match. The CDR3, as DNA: TGTGCCAGCAGTGGACAGGGGAGGAATCAGCCCCAGCATTTT. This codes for CASSGQGRNQPQHF.

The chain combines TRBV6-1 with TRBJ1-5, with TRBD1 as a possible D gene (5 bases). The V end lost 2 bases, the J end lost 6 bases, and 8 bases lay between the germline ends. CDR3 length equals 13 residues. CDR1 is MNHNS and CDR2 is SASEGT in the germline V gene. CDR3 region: CASSEQGAQPQHF. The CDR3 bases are TGTGCCAGCAGTGAACAGGGAGCTCAGCCCCAGCATTTT.

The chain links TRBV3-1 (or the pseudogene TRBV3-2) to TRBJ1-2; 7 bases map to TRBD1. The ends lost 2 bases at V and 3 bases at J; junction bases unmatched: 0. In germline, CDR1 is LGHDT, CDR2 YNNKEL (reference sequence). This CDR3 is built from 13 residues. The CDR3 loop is CASSQQGDYGYTF. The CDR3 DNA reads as TGTGCCAGCAGCCAACAGGGGGACTATGGCTACACCTTC.

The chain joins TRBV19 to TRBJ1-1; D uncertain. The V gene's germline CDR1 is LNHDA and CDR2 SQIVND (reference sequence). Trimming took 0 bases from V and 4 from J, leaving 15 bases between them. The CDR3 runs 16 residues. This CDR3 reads CASSIEGFGRGTEAFF. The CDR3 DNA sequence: TGTGCCAGTAGTATAGAAGGGTTTGGCAGAGGCACTGAAGCTTTCTTT.

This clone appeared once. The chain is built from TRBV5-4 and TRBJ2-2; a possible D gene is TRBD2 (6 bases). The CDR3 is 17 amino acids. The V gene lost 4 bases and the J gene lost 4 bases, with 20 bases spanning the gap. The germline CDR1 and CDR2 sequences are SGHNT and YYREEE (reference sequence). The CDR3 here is CASSPPTSLRGTGELFF. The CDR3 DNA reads TGTGCCAGCAGCCCCCCCACTAGTTTGCGGGGCACCGGGGAGCTGTTTTTT.

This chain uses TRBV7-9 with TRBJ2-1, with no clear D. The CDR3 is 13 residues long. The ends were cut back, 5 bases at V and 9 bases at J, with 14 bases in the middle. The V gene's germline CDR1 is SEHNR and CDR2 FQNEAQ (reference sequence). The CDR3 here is CASSHAGLSEQFF. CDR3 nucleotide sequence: TGTGCCAGCAGCCACGCAGGTCTCAGTGAGCAGTTCTTC.

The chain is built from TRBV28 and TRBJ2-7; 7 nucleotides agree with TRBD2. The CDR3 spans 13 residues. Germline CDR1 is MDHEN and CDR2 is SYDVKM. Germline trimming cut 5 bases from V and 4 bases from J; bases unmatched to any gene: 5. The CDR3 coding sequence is TGTGCCAGCAGTCCCAACGGGGGGTACGAGCAGTACTTC. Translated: CASSPNGGYEQYF.